Following are 27 T cell receptor beta chains from one sample sequenced in a study of blood T cell repertoires in COVID-19 (dated by TCRdb to 2020 to 2022). Library preparation was by the immunoSEQ multiplex PCR assay. What TCRdb holds here is the immuneACCESS table cut down to in-frame rearrangements. Part of the clones is not present; checked against another copy, under half of the missing clones reflect an unresolved V gene, and the others are unexplained. For this sample there are about 250,000 clones; roughly four fifths appear just once. The ten largest make up 5% of the sample. Specimen: PBMCs or T cells enriched from blood (not recorded which). The receptors stem from a man aged 35 to 55 who had been exposed to COVID-19.

Of note for this clone: It is unclear where the CDR3 begins or ends on the DNA, so no DNA is shown, and the CDR3 is as TCRdb lists it. The genes are TRBV28 and TRBJ2-5; TRBD2 is the table's D call and was not checked against the DNA. Germline CDR1 reads MDHEN; CDR2 reads SYDVKM. The CDR3 is made up of 12 amino acids, end residues included. The CDR3 here is CASSSSGETQYF.

The chain couples TRBV6-5 to TRBJ1-2; 7 bases map to TRBD1. Germline CDR1 and CDR2: MNHEY and SVGAGI. This CDR3 comprises 15 residues. V lost 4 bases, J lost 5 bases, and 10 bases stayed unmatched. CDR3 protein: CASSSAPGQFYGYTF. Here the CDR3 DNA reads TGTGCCAGCAGTTCAGCGCCGGGACAGTTTTATGGCTACACCTTC.

The V call is TRBV27, the J call TRBJ2-1; TRBD2 matches at 9 bases. This CDR3 region has 15 residues. V trimming: 3 bases; J trimming: 9 bases; junction bases outside the gene matches: 9. Looked up from germline, CDR1 is MNHEY and CDR2 is SMNVEV (reference sequence). Here the CDR3 reads CASSLFAGGPGEQFF. The CDR3 DNA reads TGTGCCAGCAGTTTGTTTGCGGGAGGGCCGGGTGAGCAGTTCTTC.

The CDR3 here is CASSPPTGQERYQPQHF. The CDR3 DNA sequence: TGTGCCAGCTCACCACCAACTGGACAGGAACGTTATCAGCCCCAGCATTTT. The rearrangement joins TRBV18 to TRBJ1-5; 7 positions match TRBD1. There are 17 residues in the CDR3. After removal of 0 bases from V and 5 bases from J, the junction contained 10 bases not matched to a gene. The V gene's germline CDR1 is KGHSH and CDR2 LQKENI.

The rearrangement uses TRBV7-3 and TRBJ2-2; D gene uncertain. V was shortened by 5 bases and J by 7 bases, with 14 bases between the two germline ends. Per germline, CDR1 SGHTA and CDR2 FQGTGA. The CDR3 extends over 14 amino acids. The CDR3 spells CASSKTRLDGELFF. In DNA, the CDR3 is TGTGCCAGCAGCAAGACGAGGCTAGACGGGGAGCTGTTTTTT.

The chain carries TRBV28 and TRBJ2-7, with TRBD2 identical over 8 bases. The germline V gene encodes CDR1 MDHEN and CDR2 SYDVKM. The CDR3 covers 14 residues. J was trimmed by 0 bases and V by 7 bases; bases with no gene match: 5. The DNA of the CDR3 is TGTGCCAGCATAGGACTAGCAAGCTCCTACGAGCAGTACTTC. Encoded protein: CASIGLASSYEQYF. Drawing the rest from reference TRBV28 and TRBJ2-7, the complete variable domain is DVKVTQSSRYLVKRTGEKVFLECVQDMDHENMFWYRQDPGLGLRLIYFSYDVKMKEKGDIPEGYSVSREKKERFSLILESASTNQTSMYLCASIGLASSYEQYFGPGTRLTVT.

The gene calls are TRBV6-1 and TRBJ2-7; TRBD2 matches at 7 bases. The CDR3 is 17 amino acids. Per germline, CDR1 MNHNS and CDR2 SASEGT. V shed 0 bases, J shed 2 bases, and the junction held 10 bases outside the gene matches. This chain's CDR3 is CASSEALVLGLAYEQYF. The DNA for the CDR3 is TGTGCCAGCAGTGAAGCGCTTGTTCTAGGACTAGCCTACGAGCAGTACTTC.

This clone showed up just once. V is TRBV18 and J is TRBJ1-6; 8 positions match TRBD1. The CDR3 is made up of 15 amino acids. The V gene end was trimmed by 3 bases and the J gene end by 6 bases; junction bases not matched to a gene: 4. The germline V gene has CDR1 KGHSH and CDR2 LQKENI. CDR3 sequence (DNA): TGTGCCAGCTCACCGAGGGGACAGGCTAATTCACCCCTCCACTTT. It translates to CASSPRGQANSPLHF. Combining the CDR3 with reference TRBV18 and TRBJ1-6 gives the whole variable domain NAGVMQNPRHLVRRRGQEARLRCSPMKGHSHVYWYRQLPEEGLKFMVYLQKENIIDESGMPKERFSAEFPKEGPSILRIQQVVRGDSAAYFCASSPRGQANSPLHFGNGTRLTVT.

The chain has TRBV18 and TRBJ2-7, with D possibly being TRBD2 (6 bases). The germline CDR1 and CDR2 sequences are KGHSH and LQKENI. Trimming shortened V by 2 bases and J by 0 bases, and 14 bases separated the two germline ends. This CDR3 has 16 residues. The CDR3 protein is CASSPTPGEPSYEQYF. For the CDR3, the DNA is TGTGCCAGCTCACCAACTCCGGGAGAGCCCTCCTACGAGCAGTACTTC.

This clone was seen once. The V and J genes are TRBV7-3 and TRBJ2-1; the match to TRBD1 covers 7 bases. The CDR3 spans 14 residues. Germline values: CDR1 SGHTA, CDR2 FQGTGA. The trim removed 4 bases at V and 10 bases at J, leaving 10 bases unmatched. CDR3 region: CASSSTPGGREQFF. The DNA for the CDR3 is TGTGCCAGCAGCTCAACCCCAGGGGGACGAGAGCAGTTCTTC.

Note on this clone: Germline and junction disagree at one end, which may indicate a read error. V usage is TRBV7-7 and J usage is TRBJ2-1; D possibly corresponds to TRBD1 (5 bases). The CDR3 runs 15 residues. In germline, CDR1 is SSHAT, CDR2 FNYEAQ (reference sequence). Here the CDR3 reads CASSLSDSPATEQFF. The CDR3 bases are TGTGCTAGCAGCCTCTCCGACAGTCCGGCGACTGAGCAGTTCTTC.

The chain couples TRBV11-3 to TRBJ1-2; D gene ambiguous. Germline CDR1 SGHNT, CDR2 YENEEA. This CDR3 has 12 amino acids. V dropped 2 bases and J dropped 5 bases, with 6 bases sitting between them. CDR3 coding DNA: TGTGCCAGCAGCTTATACGAGTATGGCTACACCTTC. Protein product: CASSLYEYGYTF.

V is TRBV2 and J is TRBJ1-4, with TRBD1 as a possible D gene (6 bases). Trimming removed 7 bases at V and 5 bases at J, with 11 bases between. Germline V CDR1 and CDR2: SNHLY, FYNNEI. The CDR3 loop spans 13 amino acids. Here the CDR3 DNA reads TGTGCCAGCACTACAGGGCGCAATGAAAAACTGTTTTTT. Amino acid sequence: CASTTGRNEKLFF.

This sequence joins TRBV5-1 and TRBJ2-3, with TRBD2 identical over 10 bases. The J segment lost 4 bases and the V segment lost 8 bases, leaving 4 bases of the junction unmatched. CDR3 length equals 13 residues. Germline V gene lookup returns CDR1 SGHRS and CDR2 YFSETQ. For the CDR3, the DNA is TGCGCCAGTCGTAGCGGGAGGCCAGATACGCAGTATTTT. Translation gives CASRSGRPDTQYF.

This sequence joins TRBV12-3 or TRBV12-4 and TRBJ2-7; 9 bases are a match to TRBD2. The CDR3 extends over 13 amino acids. V shed 6 bases and J 5 bases; nucleotides not matched to a gene: 5. CDR3 coding DNA: TGTGCCAGCAGAAATAGCGGGAGCCACGAGCAGTACTTC. It specifies CASRNSGSHEQYF.

V usage is TRBV5-1 and J usage is TRBJ2-1; a possible D gene is TRBD2 (6 bases). Germline CDR1 SGHRS, CDR2 YFSETQ. Trimming shortened V by 6 bases and J by 3 bases, and 16 bases separated the two germline ends. This CDR3 comprises 15 residues. The CDR3 loop is CASTLAGTNYNEQFF. In DNA, the CDR3 is TGCGCCAGCACTCTGGCGGGGACCAACTACAATGAGCAGTTCTTC.

This clone was counted only a few times. V usage is TRBV12-3 or TRBV12-4 and J usage is TRBJ1-2, with D unclear. This CDR3 comprises 13 residues. Trimming stripped 5 bases from V and 7 bases from J, with 14 bases between. The CDR3 nucleotides read TGTGCCAGCAGTCCCCGGAGGGAAGCTGGCTACACCTTC. It translates to CASSPRREAGYTF.

CDR3 residues: CASTLRWASYEQYF. CDR3 nucleotide sequence: TGTGCCAGCACCCTAAGGTGGGCCTCCTACGAGCAGTACTTC. The chain employs TRBV11-3 and TRBJ2-7; D remains ambiguous. CDR3 length equals 14 residues. The germline CDR1 and CDR2 sequences are SGHNT and YENEEA. V lost 7 bases and J lost 0, with 13 bases in between.

This rearrangement joins TRBV5-1 to TRBJ2-3; TRBD2 aligns across 13 bases. Germline V gene sequence: CDR1 SGHRS, CDR2 YFSETQ. V dropped 4 bases and J dropped 2; count of bases not matched to a gene: 4. This CDR3 spans 16 amino acids. CDR3 loop: CASSPGTSGDTDTQYF. DNA for the CDR3: TGCGCCAGCAGCCCCGGGACTAGCGGGGACACAGATACGCAGTATTTT.

The gene calls are TRBV7-2 and TRBJ2-5; TRBD2 aligns across 14 bases. There are 17 residues in the CDR3. Unmatched junction bases numbered 8, after V lost 4 bases and J lost 4 bases. CDR1 SGHTA and CDR2 FQGNSA come from the germline V gene. CDR3 residues: CASSSGLAGGKGETQYF. As DNA, the CDR3 is TGTGCCAGCAGCTCCGGACTAGCGGGAGGTAAAGGAGAGACCCAGTACTTC. Combining the CDR3 with reference TRBV7-2 and TRBJ2-5 gives the whole variable domain GAGVSQSPSNKVTEKGKDVELRCDPISGHTALYWYRQSLGQGLEFLIYFQGNSAPDKSGLPSDRFSAERTGGSVSTLTIQRTQQEDSAVYLCASSSGLAGGKGETQYFGPGTRLLVL.

The chain combines TRBV28 with TRBJ2-5; 9 bases fit TRBD1. Germline V gene sequence: CDR1 MDHEN, CDR2 SYDVKM. The J segment lost 1 base and the V segment lost 6 bases, leaving 3 bases of the junction unmatched. The CDR3 covers 14 residues. The CDR3 loop is CASRATGGQETQYF. The DNA of the CDR3 is TGTGCCAGCAGAGCGACAGGGGGCCAAGAGACCCAGTACTTC.

The chain links TRBV9 to TRBJ2-1; D perhaps matches TRBD2 (5 bases). The germline CDR1 and CDR2 sequences are SGDLS and YYNGEE. V was cut by 3 bases and J by 4 bases, with 14 bases left in between. CDR3 length equals 15 residues. This CDR3 is CASSALEGSYNEQFF. As DNA, the CDR3 is TGTGCCAGCAGCGCCCTAGAGGGTAGTTACAATGAGCAGTTCTTC.

The chain carries TRBV29-1 and TRBJ2-5; the D is unclear. CDR3 length equals 13 residues. Trimming removed 2 bases from V and 0 bases from J, with 7 bases in between. Germline loops: CDR1 SQVTM, CDR2 ANQGSEA. Here the CDR3 DNA reads TGCAGCGTTGAATTGGCAAACCAAGAGACCCAGTACTTC. Its translation: CSVELANQETQYF.

This clone was seen just once. The rearrangement joins TRBV5-1 to TRBJ2-5; D may be TRBD1 (5 bases). V shed 0 bases and J shed 2 bases, with 14 bases lying between them. This CDR3 spans 16 amino acids. Germline lookup yields CDR1 SGHRS and CDR2 YFSETQ. CDR3: CASSLASTVAQETQYF. In DNA form, the CDR3 reads TGCGCCAGCAGCTTGGCCTCGACAGTAGCACAAGAGACCCAGTACTTC.

The CDR3 bases are TGCGCCAGCAGTAGTAGCAGACAAGAGACCCAGTACTTC. Translating it yields CASSSSRQETQYF. The chain links TRBV10-1 to TRBJ2-5; D gene uncertain. Germline V gene data show CDR1 as WNHNN and CDR2 as SYGVQD (reference sequence). V lost 5 bases and J lost 2, with 9 bases in between. The CDR3 runs to 13 residues.

This sequence joins TRBV7-9 and TRBJ2-7; TRBD2 matches at 10 bases. The CDR3 consists of 15 residues. Losses at the gene ends were 1 base for V and 6 bases for J; bases not matched to a gene: 6. Germline lookup yields CDR1 SEHNR and CDR2 FQNEAQ (reference sequence). DNA for the CDR3: TGTGCCAGCAGCTTAGAAGCGGGAGGGCTAGGCGAGCAGTACTTC. Translation: CASSLEAGGLGEQYF.

The rearrangement joins TRBV5-1 to TRBJ2-5; D is perhaps TRBD2 (6 bases). The CDR3 loop spans 14 amino acids. Germline values: CDR1 SGHRS, CDR2 YFSETQ. V was pared by 5 bases and J by 4 bases, with 15 bases between. CDR3 in amino acids: CASSRREPGETQYF. The CDR3 DNA sequence: TGCGCCAGCAGTCGCCGGGAGCCGGGAGAGACCCAGTACTTC.